This TCR beta chain was profiled in a study of blood T cells in healthy people across ages. Study outcomes and limitations: Roughly linearly, TCR beta diversity per million T cells fell as age increased. The study could not conclusively compare naive and antigen-experienced cells, given its unsorted PBMCs.

Next came a second PCR, run for about 7 to 12 cycles, which used a sample-barcoded 5' primer along with a J-beta primer mix. MiXCR was run by TCRdb on the 5' RACE reads, yielding one entry per CDR3 protein. Of 1.8 million or so distinct CDR3 sequences listed, roughly two fifths are singletons. This CDR3 region has 20 residues. Losses at the gene ends were 7 bases for V and 0 bases for J; bases not matched to a gene: 15. Germline assignment: CDR1 MNHNS and CDR2 SASEGT. Remarks on this clonotype: The antigen is not known.

This chain uses TRBV6-1 with TRBJ2-3, with 14 bases lining up with TRBD2. The sequence derives from a human donor in good health. The sample comprised blood. Here the CDR3 reads CASKRGLAGGKGPSTDTQYF. DNA for the CDR3: TGTGCCAGCAAACGCGGACTAGCGGGGGGCAAGGGCCCCAGCACAGATACGCAGTATTTT.